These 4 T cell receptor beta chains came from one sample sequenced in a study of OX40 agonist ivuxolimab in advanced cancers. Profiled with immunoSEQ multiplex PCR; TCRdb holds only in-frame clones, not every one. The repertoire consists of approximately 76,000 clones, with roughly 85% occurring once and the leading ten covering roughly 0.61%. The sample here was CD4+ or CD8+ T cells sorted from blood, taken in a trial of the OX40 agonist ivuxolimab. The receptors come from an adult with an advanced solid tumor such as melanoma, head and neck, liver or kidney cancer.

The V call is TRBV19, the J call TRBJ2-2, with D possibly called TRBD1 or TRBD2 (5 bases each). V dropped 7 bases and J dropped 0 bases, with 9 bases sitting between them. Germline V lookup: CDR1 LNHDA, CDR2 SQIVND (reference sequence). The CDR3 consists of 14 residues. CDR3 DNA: TGTGCCAGTATGTGGGGGTCGAACACCGGGGAGCTGTTTTTT. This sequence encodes CASMWGSNTGELFF. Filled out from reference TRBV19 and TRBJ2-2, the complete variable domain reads DGGITQSPKYLFRKEGQNVTLSCEQNLNHDAMYWYRQDPGQGLRLIYYSQIVNDFQKGDIAEGYSVSREKKESFPLTVTSAQKNPTAFYLCASMWGSNTGELFFGEGSRLTVL.

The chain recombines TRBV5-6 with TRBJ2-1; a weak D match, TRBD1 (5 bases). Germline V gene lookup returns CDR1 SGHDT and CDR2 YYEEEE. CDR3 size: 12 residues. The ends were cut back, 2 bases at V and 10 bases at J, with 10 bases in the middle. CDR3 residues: CASSLSGPEQFF. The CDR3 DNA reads TGTGCCAGCAGCTTATCAGGGCCCGAGCAGTTCTTC.

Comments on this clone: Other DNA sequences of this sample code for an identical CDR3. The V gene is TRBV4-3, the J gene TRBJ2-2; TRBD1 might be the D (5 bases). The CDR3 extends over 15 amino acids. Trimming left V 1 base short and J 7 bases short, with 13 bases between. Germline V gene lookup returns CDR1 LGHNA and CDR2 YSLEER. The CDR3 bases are TGCGCCAGCAGCCAAGTGCCCCAGGGTGGCGGGGAGCTGTTTTTT. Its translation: CASSQVPQGGGELFF.

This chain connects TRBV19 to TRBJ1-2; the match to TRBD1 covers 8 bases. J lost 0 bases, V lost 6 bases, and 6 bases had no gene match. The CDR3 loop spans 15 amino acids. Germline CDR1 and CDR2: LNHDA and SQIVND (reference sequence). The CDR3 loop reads CASSPGTGSNYGYTF. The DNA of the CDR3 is TGTGCCAGTAGCCCTGGGACAGGTTCTAACTATGGCTACACCTTC.